The sequence of this T cell receptor (beta chain) was determined in a study of blood T cell repertoires in COVID-19 (dated by TCRdb to between 2020 and 2021). For the wider study: The collaborator samples originated in the United States, Italy and Spain and spanned the acute and convalescent phases of COVID-19. Nearly every sample came with metadata listing a de-identified subject ID, COVID-19 status, age in years and sex. Where HLA class I and class II types were available, the types were taken from metadata supplied by the sample provider, not from assay-based typing. The samples were drawn from two sources: the first 160 participants of the ongoing ImmuneRACE study, and some 1,300 subjects contributed by 6 global collaborators. A freely available public database, intended as a resource for researchers studying the immune response to SARS-CoV-2, is where the repertoires were released. The prospective study material was composed of cDNA or gDNA derived from T cells, B-cell-depleted T cells, or PBMCs. Subjects who had been exposed to COVID-19, were actively infected with it, or had recovered from it provided the deeply sampled blood TCRbeta repertoires that made up the dataset. General findings and caveats noted by the study authors: How much clinical and demographic metadata was included differed by source and by participant, and the metadata was provided uncurated.

Including cysteine and phenylalanine, the CDR3 has 14 amino acids. Just the 42-base CDR3 DNA is kept, in frame starting at base 1. As encoded in the germline V gene, CDR1 is MNHEY while CDR2 is SVGAGI. Trimmed from V: 7 bases; trimmed from J: 5 bases; junction bases lacking a gene match: 7. Collaborating institutions collected whole blood in K2EDTA tubes following their own protocols. For TCRbeta analysis, collaborators shipped samples as frozen whole blood, isolated PBMCs, or DNA extracted from either of those sample types. Comments on this clone: No antigen is known for it. The sample holds no much larger clone one base away, and base qualities are not on file.

TCRbeta CDR3 regions were amplified from genomic DNA by means of the immunoSEQ Assay, a bias-controlled multiplex PCR. Per the source publication's procedure: Nucleated cell counts per sample were estimated from amplification of reference gene primers within the assay. To quantify the absolute abundance of each unique TCRbeta CDR3 rearrangement, sequence reads were collapsed and filtered. For each sample, productive Simpson clonality was calculated by taking the square root of Simpson's diversity index across productive rearrangements. Sourced from immuneACCESS, this table was stored by TCRdb with only in-frame sequences that have V and J called. A share of the clones is absent; for the studies checked, an unresolved V gene accounts for under half, and the remainder has no known explanation. The DNA was the basis for D and trimming; V, J and clone size are from that table. The table for this sample lists approximately 97,000 clones; 75% to 90% of them were counted only once. Clones ranked in the top ten supply approximately 18% of the sample.

The sample consisted of peripheral blood. This receptor chain uses TRBV6-5 and TRBJ1-1, with TRBD1 identical over 10 junction bases. The clonotype originates from a woman aged 80 or over with acute or convalescent COVID-19. The DNA sequence reads TGTGCCAGCACTCCGACAGGGGGCTTTACTGAAGCTTTCTTT. This translates into CASTPTGGFTEAFF.